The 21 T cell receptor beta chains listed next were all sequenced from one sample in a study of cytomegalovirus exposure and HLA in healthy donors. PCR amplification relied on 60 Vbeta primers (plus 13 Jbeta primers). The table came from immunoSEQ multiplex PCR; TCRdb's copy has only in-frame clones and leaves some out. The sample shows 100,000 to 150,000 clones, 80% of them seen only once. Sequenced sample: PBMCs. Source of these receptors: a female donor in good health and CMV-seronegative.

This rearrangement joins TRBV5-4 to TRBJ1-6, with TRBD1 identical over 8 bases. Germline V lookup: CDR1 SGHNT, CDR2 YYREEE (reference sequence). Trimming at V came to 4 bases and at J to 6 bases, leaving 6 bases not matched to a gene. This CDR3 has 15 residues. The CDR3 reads CASSPQGASNSPLHF. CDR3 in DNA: TGTGCCAGCAGCCCGCAGGGGGCCAGTAATTCACCCCTCCACTTT.

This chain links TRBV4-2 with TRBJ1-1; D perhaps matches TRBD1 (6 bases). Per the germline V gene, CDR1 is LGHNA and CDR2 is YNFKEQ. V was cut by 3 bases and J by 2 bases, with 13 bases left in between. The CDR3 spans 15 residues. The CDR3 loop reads CASSQTNRANTEAFF. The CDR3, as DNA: TGTGCCAGCAGCCAGACTAACAGGGCTAACACTGAAGCTTTCTTT.

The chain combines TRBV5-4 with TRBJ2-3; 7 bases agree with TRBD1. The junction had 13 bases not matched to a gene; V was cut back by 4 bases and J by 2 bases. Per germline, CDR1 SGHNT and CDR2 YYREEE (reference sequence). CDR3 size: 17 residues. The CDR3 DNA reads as TGTGCCAGCAGCGCCGGGTCCCGGGACAGCTTCACAGATACGCAGTATTTT. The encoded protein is CASSAGSRDSFTDTQYF.

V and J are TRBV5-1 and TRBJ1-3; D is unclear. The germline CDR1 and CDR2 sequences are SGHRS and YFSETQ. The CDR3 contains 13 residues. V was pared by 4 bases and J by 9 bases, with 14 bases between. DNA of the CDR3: TGCGCCAGCAGCCTCTCTTACTCGGGCACCATATATTTT. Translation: CASSLSYSGTIYF.

The CDR3 DNA reads as TGTGCCAGCAGCTTGGCCTACGACAGGGGAGGCGATGAGCAGTTCTTC. Protein sequence: CASSLAYDRGGDEQFF. The chain has TRBV5-4 and TRBJ2-1, with TRBD1 identical over 8 bases. The CDR3 is 16 residues long. The V segment lost 0 bases and the J segment 8 bases; nucleotides outside the gene matches: 10. Germline-derived CDR1 and CDR2 are SGHNT and YYREEE (reference sequence).

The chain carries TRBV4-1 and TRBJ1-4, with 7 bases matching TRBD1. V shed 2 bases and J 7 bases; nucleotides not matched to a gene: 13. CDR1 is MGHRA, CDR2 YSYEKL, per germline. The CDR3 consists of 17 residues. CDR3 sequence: CASSQQPRGDWSEKLFF. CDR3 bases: TGCGCCAGCAGCCAACAGCCCAGGGGGGATTGGAGTGAAAAACTGTTTTTT.

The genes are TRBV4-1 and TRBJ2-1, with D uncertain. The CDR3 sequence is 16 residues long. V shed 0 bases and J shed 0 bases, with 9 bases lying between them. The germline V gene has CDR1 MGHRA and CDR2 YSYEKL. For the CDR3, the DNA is TGCGCCAGCAGCCAAGATCTGAGGAGCTCCTACAATGAGCAGTTCTTC. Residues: CASSQDLRSSYNEQFF.

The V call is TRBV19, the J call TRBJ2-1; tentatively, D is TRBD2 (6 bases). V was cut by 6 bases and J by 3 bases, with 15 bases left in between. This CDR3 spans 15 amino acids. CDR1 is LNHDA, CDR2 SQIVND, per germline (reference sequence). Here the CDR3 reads CASSPLGGLYNEQFF. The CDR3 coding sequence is TGTGCCAGTAGCCCGTTAGGAGGGCTCTACAATGAGCAGTTCTTC.

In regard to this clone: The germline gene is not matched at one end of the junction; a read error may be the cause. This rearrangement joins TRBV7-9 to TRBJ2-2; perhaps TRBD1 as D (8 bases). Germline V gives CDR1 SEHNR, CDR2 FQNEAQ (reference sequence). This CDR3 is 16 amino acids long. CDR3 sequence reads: CSSSRTGRENTGELFF. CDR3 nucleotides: TGTTCCAGCAGCCGGACAGGGAGGGAGAACACCGGGGAGCTGTTTTTT.

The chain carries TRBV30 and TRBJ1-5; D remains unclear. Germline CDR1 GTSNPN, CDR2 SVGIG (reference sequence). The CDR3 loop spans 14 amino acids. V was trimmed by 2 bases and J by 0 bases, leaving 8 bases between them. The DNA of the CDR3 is TGTGCCTGGAGTTGGGGAGATAGCAATCAGCCCCAGCATTTT. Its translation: CAWSWGDSNQPQHF.

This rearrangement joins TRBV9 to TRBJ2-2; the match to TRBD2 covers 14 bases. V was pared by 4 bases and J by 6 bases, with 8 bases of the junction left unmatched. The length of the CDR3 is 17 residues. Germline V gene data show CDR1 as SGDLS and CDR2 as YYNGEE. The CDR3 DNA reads TGTGCCAGCAGCTCCCGGACTAGCGGGGGGAGGGCCGGGGAGCTGTTTTTT. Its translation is CASSSRTSGGRAGELFF.

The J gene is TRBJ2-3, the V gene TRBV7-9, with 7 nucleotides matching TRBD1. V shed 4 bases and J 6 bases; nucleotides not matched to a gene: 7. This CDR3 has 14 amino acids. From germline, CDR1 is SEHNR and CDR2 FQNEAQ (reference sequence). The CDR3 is CASSSPTGSDTQYF. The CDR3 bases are TGTGCCAGCAGCTCACCGACAGGGTCGGATACGCAGTATTTT.

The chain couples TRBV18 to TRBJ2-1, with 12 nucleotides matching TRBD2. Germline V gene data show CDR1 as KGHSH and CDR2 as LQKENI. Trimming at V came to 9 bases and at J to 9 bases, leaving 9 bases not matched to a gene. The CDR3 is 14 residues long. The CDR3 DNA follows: TGTGCCAGTTCGCTAGCGGGAGGGCCGAGTGAGCAGTTCTTC. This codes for CASSLAGGPSEQFF.

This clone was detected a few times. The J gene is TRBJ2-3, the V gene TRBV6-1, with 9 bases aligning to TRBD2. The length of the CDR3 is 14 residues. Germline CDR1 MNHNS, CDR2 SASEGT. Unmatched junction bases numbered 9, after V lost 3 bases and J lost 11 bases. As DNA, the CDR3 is TGTGCCAGCAGTGAGGGGAGGGCTAGCGGGAAGCAGTATTTT. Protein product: CASSEGRASGKQYF.

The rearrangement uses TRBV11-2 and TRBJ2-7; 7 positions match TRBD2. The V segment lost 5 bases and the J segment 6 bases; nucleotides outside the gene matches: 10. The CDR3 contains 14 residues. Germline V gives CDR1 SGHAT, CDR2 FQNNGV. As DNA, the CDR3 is TGTGCCAGCAGCACGAACGGGGGGTTCCTCGAGCAGTACTTC. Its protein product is CASSTNGGFLEQYF.

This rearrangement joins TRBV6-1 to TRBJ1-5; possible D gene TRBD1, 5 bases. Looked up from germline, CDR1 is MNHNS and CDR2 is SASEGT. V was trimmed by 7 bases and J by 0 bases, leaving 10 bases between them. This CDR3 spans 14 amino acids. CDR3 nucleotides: TGTGCCAGCACCATACAGGATAGCAATCAGCCCCAGCATTTT. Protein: CASTIQDSNQPQHF.

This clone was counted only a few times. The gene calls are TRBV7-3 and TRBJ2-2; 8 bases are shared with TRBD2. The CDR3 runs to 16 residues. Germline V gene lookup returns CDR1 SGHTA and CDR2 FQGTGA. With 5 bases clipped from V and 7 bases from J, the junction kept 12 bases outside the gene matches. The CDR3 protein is CASSASGRALDGELFF. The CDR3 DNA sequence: TGTGCCAGCAGCGCGTCCGGGAGGGCCTTGGACGGGGAGCTGTTTTTT.

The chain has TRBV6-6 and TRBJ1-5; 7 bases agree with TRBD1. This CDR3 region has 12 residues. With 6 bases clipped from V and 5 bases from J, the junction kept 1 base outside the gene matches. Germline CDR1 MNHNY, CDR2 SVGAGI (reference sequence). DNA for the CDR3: TGTGCCAGCAGCACAGGGGATCAGCCCCAGCATTTT. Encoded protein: CASSTGDQPQHF.

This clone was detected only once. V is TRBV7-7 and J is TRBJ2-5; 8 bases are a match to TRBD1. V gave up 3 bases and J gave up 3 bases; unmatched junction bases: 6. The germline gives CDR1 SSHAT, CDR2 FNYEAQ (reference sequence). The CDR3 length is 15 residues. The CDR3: CASSFTGGSEETQYF. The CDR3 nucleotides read TGTGCCAGCAGCTTTACAGGGGGTTCGGAAGAGACCCAGTACTTC.

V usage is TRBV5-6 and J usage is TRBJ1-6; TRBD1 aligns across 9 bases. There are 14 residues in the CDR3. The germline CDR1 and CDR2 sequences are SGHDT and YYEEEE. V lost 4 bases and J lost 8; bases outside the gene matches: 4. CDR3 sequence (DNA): TGTGCCAGCAGCCGGGACAGGGTACATTCACCCCTCCACTTT. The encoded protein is CASSRDRVHSPLHF.

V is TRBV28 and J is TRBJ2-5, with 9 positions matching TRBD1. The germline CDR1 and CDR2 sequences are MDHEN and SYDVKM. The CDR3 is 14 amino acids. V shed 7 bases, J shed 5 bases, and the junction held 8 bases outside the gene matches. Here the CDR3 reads CASNLRTGDETQYF. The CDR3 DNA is TGTGCCAGCAATCTGAGGACAGGGGACGAGACCCAGTACTTC. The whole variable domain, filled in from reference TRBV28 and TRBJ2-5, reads DVKVTQSSRYLVKRTGEKVFLECVQDMDHENMFWYRQDPGLGLRLIYFSYDVKMKEKGDIPEGYSVSREKKERFSLILESASTNQTSMYLCASNLRTGDETQYFGPGTRLLVL.